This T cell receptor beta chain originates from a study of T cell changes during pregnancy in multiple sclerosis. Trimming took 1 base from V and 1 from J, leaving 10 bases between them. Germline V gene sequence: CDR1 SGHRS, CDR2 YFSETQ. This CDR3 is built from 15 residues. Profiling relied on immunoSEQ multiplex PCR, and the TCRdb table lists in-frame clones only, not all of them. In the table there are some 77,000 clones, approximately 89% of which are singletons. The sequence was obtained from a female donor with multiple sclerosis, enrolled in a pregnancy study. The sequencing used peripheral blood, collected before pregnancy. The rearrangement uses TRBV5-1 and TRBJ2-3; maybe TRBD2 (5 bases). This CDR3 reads CASSLRLAGTDTQYF. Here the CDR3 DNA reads TGCGCCAGCAGCTTGCGGCTAGCCGGCACAGATACGCAGTATTTT.